The following is a T cell receptor (beta chain) sequence with its context. Its antigen is still unknown. The treatment: randomized to nivolumab then ipilimumab (arm A) or the reverse (arm B). CDR3 length: 15 amino acids. V lost 3 bases and J lost 6; bases outside the gene matches: 3. Germline lookup yields CDR1 SGHNT and CDR2 YENEEA. This sample is part of a study of sequential checkpoint blockade in melanoma. Findings and caveats of the study: Clinical benefit was about 30 times likelier when tumor T-cell fraction and clonality increased.

Repertoires were generated with immunoSEQ multiplex PCR, while TCRdb's copy carries only in-frame clones and drops some. Of about 12,000 clones in the sample, roughly a fifth are singletons; the top ten hold 5.5% to 7%. This receptor was obtained from a human donor with melanoma. V is TRBV11-3 and J is TRBJ1-6, with 9 bases identical to TRBD1. The specimen comprised tumor tissue (inferred from file names), sampled from a patient given nivolumab and ipilimumab in sequence. The DNA of the CDR3 is TGTGCCAGCAGCTTGGGACAGGGTGGTAATTCACCCCTCCACTTT. It translates to CASSLGQGGNSPLHF.